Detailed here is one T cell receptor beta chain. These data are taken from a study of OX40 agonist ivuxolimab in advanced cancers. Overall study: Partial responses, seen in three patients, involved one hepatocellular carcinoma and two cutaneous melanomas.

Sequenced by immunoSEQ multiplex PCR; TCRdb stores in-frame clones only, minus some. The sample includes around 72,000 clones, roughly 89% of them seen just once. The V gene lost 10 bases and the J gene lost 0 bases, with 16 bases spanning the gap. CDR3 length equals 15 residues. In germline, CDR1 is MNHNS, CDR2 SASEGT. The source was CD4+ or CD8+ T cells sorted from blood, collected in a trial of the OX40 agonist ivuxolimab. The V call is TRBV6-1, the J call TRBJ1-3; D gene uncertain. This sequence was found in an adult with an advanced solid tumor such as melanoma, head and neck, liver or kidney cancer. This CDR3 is CATQKHMSSGNTIYF. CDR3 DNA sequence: TGTGCCACGCAGAAACATATGAGCTCTGGAAACACCATATATTTT.